The 21 T cell receptor beta chains reported below all come from one sample, sequenced in a study of liver allograft versus peripheral blood T cells. Study as a whole: What was compared were the T cell receptor repertoires in transplanted livers and those in the peripheral blood of recipients.

Each CDR3 protein is one row after TCRdb ran MiXCR on the reads. The table lists about 13,000 distinct CDR3 sequences, approximately 17% of them singletons. The origin of the receptors is a human patient who had a liver transplant. Some T cells may arise from the graft donor.

The chain carries TRBV10-3 and TRBJ1-1; 9 bases align to TRBD1. CDR1 is ENHRY, CDR2 SYGVKD, per germline. Losses at the gene ends were 3 bases for V and 6 bases for J; bases not matched to a gene: 5. This CDR3 has 14 amino acids. The CDR3 protein is CAISDWTGDPEAFF. DNA for the CDR3: TGTGCCATCAGTGATTGGACAGGGGACCCTGAAGCTTTCTTT.

This clonotype has ten or more counts. The J gene is TRBJ1-3, the V gene TRBV14; D is undetermined. In germline, CDR1 is SGHDN, CDR2 FVKESK. Trimming took 3 bases from V and 0 from J, leaving 6 bases between them. The CDR3 is made up of 14 amino acids. CDR3 sequence: CASSHLASGNTIYF. As DNA, the CDR3 is TGTGCCAGCAGCCATTTGGCCTCTGGAAACACCATATATTTT. The full variable domain, completed using reference TRBV14 and TRBJ1-3, is EAGVTQFPSHSVIEKGQTVTLRCDPISGHDNLYWYRRVMGKEIKFLLHFVKESKQDESGMPNNRFLAERTGGTYSTLKVQPAELEDSGVYFCASSHLASGNTIYFGEGSWLTVV.

CDR3 in DNA: TGTGCCATCAACGGACTAGCGGGGGAGGGCTACGAGCAGTACTTC. Translating it yields CAINGLAGEGYEQYF. The chain carries TRBV10-3 and TRBJ2-7, with TRBD2 matching over 13 bases. The V and J ends lost 7 bases and 3 bases, in that order; junction bases with no gene match: 6. The germline V gene has CDR1 ENHRY and CDR2 SYGVKD. The CDR3 is 15 amino acids.

The sample holds many counts of this clonotype. This chain connects TRBV6-1 to TRBJ2-7, with 8 bases matching TRBD2. Trimming took 8 bases from V and 0 from J; bases not matched to a gene: 6. The CDR3 totals 14 residues. Germline values: CDR1 MNHNS, CDR2 SASEGT. CDR3: CASDTGGFSYEQYF. In DNA, the CDR3 is TGTGCCAGCGATACGGGAGGGTTCTCCTACGAGCAGTACTTC.

Judged by abundance, this clonotype is medium-sized (0.01 to 0.1%). The genes are TRBV24-1 and TRBJ2-5, with 7 bases identical to TRBD2. This CDR3 is built from 16 residues. Germline loops: CDR1 KGHDR, CDR2 SFDVKD. After removal of 1 base from V and 4 bases from J, the junction contained 8 bases not matched to a gene. CDR3 sequence (DNA): TGTGCCACCAGTGATTTTGCGGGAGTGGGATCAGAGACCCAGTACTTC. Residues: CATSDFAGVGSETQYF.

The chain carries TRBV28 and TRBJ1-2; no clear D gene. Deletions cut 2 bases from V and 4 bases from J, with 8 bases between. The CDR3 sequence is 13 residues long. Germline CDR1 MDHEN, CDR2 SYDVKM. The CDR3 here is CASSLRNSYGYTF. The CDR3 bases are TGTGCCAGCAGTTTACGGAACAGCTATGGCTACACCTTC.

This clonotype was counted ten times or more. The chain carries TRBV20-1 and TRBJ1-6, with unresolved D. The CDR3 loop spans 14 amino acids. V lost 3 bases to trimming and J lost 8 bases, with 14 bases between them. Germline V gene data show CDR1 as DFQATT and CDR2 as SNEGSKA (reference sequence). The CDR3 region has the DNA TGCAGTGCTAGTAAAGGGCCGGGCGATTCACCCCTCCACTTT. It is translated as CSASKGPGDSPLHF.

This clonotype is termed medium-sized. The V and J genes are TRBV7-2 and TRBJ1-1; the D gene is possibly TRBD1 (5 bases). Trimming took off 5 bases at V and 10 bases at J, with 17 bases between the two ends. The CDR3 length is 13 residues. Germline CDR1 SGHTA, CDR2 FQGNSA. CDR3 DNA: TGTGCCAGCAGCCAAATCCGGGACGCCCCAGCTTTCTTT. Translation gives CASSQIRDAPAFF. Combining the CDR3 with reference TRBV7-2 and TRBJ1-1 gives the whole variable domain GAGVSQSPSNKVTEKGKDVELRCDPISGHTALYWYRQSLGQGLEFLIYFQGNSAPDKSGLPSDRFSAERTGGSVSTLTIQRTQQEDSAVYLCASSQIRDAPAFFGQGTRLTVV.

V usage is TRBV28 and J usage is TRBJ2-1; weak D call: TRBD1 (6 bases). Germline CDR1 MDHEN, CDR2 SYDVKM. The CDR3 runs to 13 residues. V lost 6 bases to trimming and J lost 5 bases, with 11 bases between them. CDR3 loop: CASRQGNNNEQFF. CDR3 DNA: TGTGCCAGCAGACAGGGAAACAACAATGAGCAGTTCTTC. Based on the CDR3 plus reference TRBV28 and TRBJ2-1, the full variable domain is DVKVTQSSRYLVKRTGEKVFLECVQDMDHENMFWYRQDPGLGLRLIYFSYDVKMKEKGDIPEGYSVSREKKERFSLILESASTNQTSMYLCASRQGNNNEQFFGPGTRLTVL.

This clonotype came up a few times. CDR3 amino acids: CSAREGGSGNTIYF. The CDR3 DNA sequence: TGCAGTGCTAGGGAGGGGGGCTCTGGAAACACCATATATTTT. The chain links TRBV20-1 to TRBJ1-3; D perhaps matches TRBD1 (6 bases). Germline V lookup: CDR1 DFQATT, CDR2 SNEGSKA (reference sequence). The CDR3 covers 14 residues. With 3 bases removed from V and 0 bases from J, the gap between germline ends came to 9 bases.

Remarks on this clonotype: This could be a read error, since a much larger clone is one nucleotide away. This rearrangement joins TRBV6-5 to TRBJ2-1; D perhaps matches TRBD1 (5 bases). Germline values: CDR1 MNHEY, CDR2 SVGAGI. With 2 bases removed from V and 10 bases from J, the gap between germline ends came to 15 bases. This CDR3 contains 14 residues. The CDR3 bases are TGTGCCAGCAGTTACGGGGCAGAAGTCCCCGAGCAGTTCTTC. This translates into CASSYGAEVPEQFF.

V and J are TRBV12-3 or TRBV12-4 and TRBJ2-6; 8 bases match TRBD1. The CDR3 loop spans 17 amino acids. Trimming took 4 bases from V and 0 from J; bases not matched to a gene: 5. The chain's CDR3 is CASSSDRVNSGANVLTF. The DNA for the CDR3 is TGTGCCAGCAGTTCGGACAGGGTCAACTCTGGGGCCAACGTCCTGACTTTC.

This clonotype was seen only a few times. The chain uses TRBV20-1 and TRBJ2-3; 10 bases are a match to TRBD2. CDR3 length: 14 amino acids. Trimming removed 5 bases from V and 3 bases from J; junction bases left unmatched: 5. CDR1 DFQATT and CDR2 SNEGSKA come from the germline V gene (reference sequence). The chain's CDR3 is CSAFSGGTTDTQYF. DNA of the CDR3: TGCAGTGCTTTTAGCGGGGGGACGACAGATACGCAGTATTTT.

The chain carries TRBV5-6 and TRBJ2-5, with D uncertain. V lost 1 base and J lost 5, with 12 bases in between. CDR3 size: 14 residues. CDR1 is SGHDT, CDR2 YYEEEE, per germline. The CDR3 DNA sequence: TGTGCCAGCAGCTTGAGGGTGTTGGTGGAGACCCAGTACTTC. This gives the protein CASSLRVLVETQYF.

V gene TRBV12-3 or TRBV12-4 combines with J gene TRBJ1-5; D is undetermined. The germline V and J ends were trimmed by 6 bases and 11 bases, with 20 bases remaining between them. CDR3 size: 14 residues. CDR3 sequence reads: CASSYSTDLTSQHF. DNA for the CDR3: TGTGCCAGCAGCTATTCGACCGACCTTACGTCCCAGCATTTT.

This sequence joins TRBV7-2 and TRBJ1-5, with 7 positions matching TRBD1. This CDR3 is built from 18 residues. The germline V gene encodes CDR1 SGHTA and CDR2 FQGNSA. V shed 5 bases, J shed 1 base, and the junction held 14 bases outside the gene matches. CDR3 in amino acids: CASSTPIGTERSNQPQHF. DNA of the CDR3: TGTGCCAGCAGCACACCCATTGGGACAGAGAGGAGCAATCAGCCCCAGCATTTT.

In this sample, this clonotype is medium-sized. The chain carries TRBV19 and TRBJ2-1; 10 bases are shared with TRBD1. Trimming removed 5 bases from V and 8 bases from J; junction bases left unmatched: 3. The CDR3 extends over 13 amino acids. Germline CDR1 LNHDA, CDR2 SQIVND (reference sequence). The CDR3 region is CASSGTGVDEQFF. CDR3 nucleotides: TGTGCCAGTAGTGGGACAGGGGTAGATGAGCAGTTCTTC.

This clonotype was seen a single time. This could be a read error, since a much larger clone is one nucleotide away. This chain uses TRBV27 with TRBJ1-5; D unresolved. V was cut by 6 bases and J by 4 bases, with 10 bases left in between. This CDR3 is built from 13 residues. Germline CDR1 and CDR2: MNHEY and SMNVEV (reference sequence). CDR3 sequence reads: CASRLAWNQPQHF. The CDR3 bases are TGTGCCAGCAGATTGGCCTGGAATCAGCCCCAGCATTTT.

This clonotype was detected many times. The CDR3 DNA sequence: TGTGCCAGCAGCTACACCCTAGGACAGGGCGAGCAGTACTTC. Its protein product is CASSYTLGQGEQYF. The rearrangement joins TRBV7-2 to TRBJ2-7; 8 bases line up with TRBD1. Trimming removed 4 bases from V and 6 bases from J; junction bases left unmatched: 8. Germline values: CDR1 SGHTA, CDR2 FQGNSA. The CDR3 has 14 amino acids.

The V call is TRBV28, the J call TRBJ1-2, with D maybe TRBD1 (5 bases). The CDR3 spans 13 residues. V was cut by 5 bases and J by 11 bases, with 18 bases left in between. Germline CDR1 MDHEN, CDR2 SYDVKM. This CDR3 is CASSRLGALGYTF. The CDR3 coding sequence is TGTGCCAGCAGTCGATTAGGGGCACTAGGGTACACCTTC.

This clonotype was picked up many times. The chain carries TRBV5-4 and TRBJ1-2, with 8 positions matching TRBD1. CDR3 length: 16 amino acids. Germline lookup yields CDR1 SGHNT and CDR2 YYREEE (reference sequence). V was clipped by 0 bases and J by 4 bases; unmatched bases: 8. CDR3 sequence (DNA): TGTGCCAGCAGCTTGGGGCAGGGGGCTTACGGCTATGGCTACACCTTC. Amino acids: CASSLGQGAYGYGYTF.